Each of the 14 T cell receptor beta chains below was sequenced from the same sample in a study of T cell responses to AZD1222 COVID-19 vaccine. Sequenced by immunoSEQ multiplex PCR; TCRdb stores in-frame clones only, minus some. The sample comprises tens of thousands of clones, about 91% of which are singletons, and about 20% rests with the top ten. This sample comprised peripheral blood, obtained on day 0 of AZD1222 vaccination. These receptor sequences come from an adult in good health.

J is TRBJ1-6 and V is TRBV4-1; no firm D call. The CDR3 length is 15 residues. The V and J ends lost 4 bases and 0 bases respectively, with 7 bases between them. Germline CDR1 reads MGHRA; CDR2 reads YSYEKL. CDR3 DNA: TGCGCCAGCAGCCCTCAGAGCTCCTATAATTCACCCCTCCACTTT. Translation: CASSPQSSYNSPLHF.

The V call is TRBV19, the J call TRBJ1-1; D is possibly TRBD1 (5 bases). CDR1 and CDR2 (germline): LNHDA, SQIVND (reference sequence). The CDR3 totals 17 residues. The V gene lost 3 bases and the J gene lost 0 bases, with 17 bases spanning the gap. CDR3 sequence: CASSISENGQMNTEAFF. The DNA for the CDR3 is TGTGCCAGTAGTATTAGTGAGAACGGACAAATGAACACTGAAGCTTTCTTT.

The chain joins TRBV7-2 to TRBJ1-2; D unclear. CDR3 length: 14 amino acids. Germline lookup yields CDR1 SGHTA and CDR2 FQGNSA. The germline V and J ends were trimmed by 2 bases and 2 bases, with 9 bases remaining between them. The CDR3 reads CASSLSPGNYGYTF. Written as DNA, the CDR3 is TGTGCCAGCAGCTTAAGCCCGGGGAACTATGGCTACACCTTC.

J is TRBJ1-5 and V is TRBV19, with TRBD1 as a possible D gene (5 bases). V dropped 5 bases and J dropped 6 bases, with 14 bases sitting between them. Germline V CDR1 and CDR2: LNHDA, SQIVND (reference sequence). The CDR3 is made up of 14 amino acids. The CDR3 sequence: CASSASGGSQPQHF. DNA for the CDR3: TGTGCCAGTAGTGCCAGCGGGGGGAGTCAGCCCCAGCATTTT.

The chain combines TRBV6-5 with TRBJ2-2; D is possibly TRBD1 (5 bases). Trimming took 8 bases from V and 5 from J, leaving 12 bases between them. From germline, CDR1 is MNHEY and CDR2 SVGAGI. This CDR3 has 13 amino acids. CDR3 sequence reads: CASSRQTTGELFF. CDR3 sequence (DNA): TGTGCCAGCTCGCGACAGACGACCGGGGAGCTGTTTTTT.

The chain's CDR3 is CATSRDPGLGETQYF. In DNA, the CDR3 is TGTGCCACCAGCAGAGATCCAGGGCTAGGAGAGACCCAGTACTTC. The chain combines TRBV15 with TRBJ2-5; possibly TRBD1 for D (5 bases). Trimming took off 0 bases at V and 4 bases at J, with 12 bases between the two ends. The CDR3 contains 15 residues. From germline, CDR1 is LNHNV and CDR2 YYDKDF (reference sequence). The whole variable domain, remainder taken from reference TRBV15 and TRBJ2-5, is DAMVIQNPRYQVTQFGKPVTLSCSQTLNHNVMYWYQQKSSQAPKLLFHYYDKDFNNEADTPDNFQSRRPNTSFCFLDIRSPGLGDTAMYLCATSRDPGLGETQYFGPGTRLLVL.

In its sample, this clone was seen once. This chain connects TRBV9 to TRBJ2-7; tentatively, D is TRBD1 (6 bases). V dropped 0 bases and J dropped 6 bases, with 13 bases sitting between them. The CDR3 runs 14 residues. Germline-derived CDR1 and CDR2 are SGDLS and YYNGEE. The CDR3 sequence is CASSVDVTGPEQYF. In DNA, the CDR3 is TGTGCCAGCAGCGTAGACGTAACAGGGCCCGAGCAGTACTTC.

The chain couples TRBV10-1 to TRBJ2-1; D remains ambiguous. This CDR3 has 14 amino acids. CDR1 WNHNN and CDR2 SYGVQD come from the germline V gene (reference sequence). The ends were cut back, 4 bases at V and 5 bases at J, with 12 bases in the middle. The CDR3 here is CASSVTRMNNEQFF. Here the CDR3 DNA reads TGCGCCAGCAGTGTTACGCGGATGAACAATGAGCAGTTCTTC.

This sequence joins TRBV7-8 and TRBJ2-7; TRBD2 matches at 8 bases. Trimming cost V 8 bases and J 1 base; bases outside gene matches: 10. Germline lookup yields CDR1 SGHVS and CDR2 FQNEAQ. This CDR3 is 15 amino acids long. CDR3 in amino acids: CASALATSGSYEQYF. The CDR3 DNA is TGTGCCAGCGCCCTCGCCACTAGCGGATCCTACGAGCAGTACTTC. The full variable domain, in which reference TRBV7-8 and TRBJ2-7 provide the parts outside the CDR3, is GAGVSQSPRYKVAKRGQDVALRCDPISGHVSLFWYQQALGQGPEFLTYFQNEAQLDKSGLPSDRFFAERPEGSVSTLKIQRTQQEDSAVYLCASALATSGSYEQYFGPGTRLTVT.

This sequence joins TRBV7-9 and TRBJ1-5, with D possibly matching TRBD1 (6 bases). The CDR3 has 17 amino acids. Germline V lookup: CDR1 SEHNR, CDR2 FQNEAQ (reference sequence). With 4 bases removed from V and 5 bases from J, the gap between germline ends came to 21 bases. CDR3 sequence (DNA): TGTGCCAGCAGCTCCCTGACAGGATACGGGGCTTATCAGCCCCAGCATTTT. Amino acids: CASSSLTGYGAYQPQHF.

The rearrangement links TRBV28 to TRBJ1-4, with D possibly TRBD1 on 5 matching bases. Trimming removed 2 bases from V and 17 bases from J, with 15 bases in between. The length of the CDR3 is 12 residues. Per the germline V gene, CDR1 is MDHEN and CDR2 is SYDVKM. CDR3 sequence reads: CASSLNAGNCFF. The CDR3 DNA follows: TGTGCCAGCAGTTTAAACGCAGGGAACTGTTTTTTT.

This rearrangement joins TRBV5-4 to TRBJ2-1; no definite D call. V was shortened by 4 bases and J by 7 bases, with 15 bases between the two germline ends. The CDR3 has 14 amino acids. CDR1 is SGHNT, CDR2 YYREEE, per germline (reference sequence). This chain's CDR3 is CASSGSLMGNEQFF. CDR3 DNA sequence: TGTGCCAGCAGCGGTTCCCTAATGGGGAATGAGCAGTTCTTC.

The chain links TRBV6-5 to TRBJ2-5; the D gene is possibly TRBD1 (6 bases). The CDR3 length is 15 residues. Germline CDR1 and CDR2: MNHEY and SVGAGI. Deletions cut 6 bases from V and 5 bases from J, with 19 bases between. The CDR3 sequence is CASRKYEQGSETQYF. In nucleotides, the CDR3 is TGTGCCAGCAGAAAGTATGAGCAGGGGAGCGAGACCCAGTACTTC.

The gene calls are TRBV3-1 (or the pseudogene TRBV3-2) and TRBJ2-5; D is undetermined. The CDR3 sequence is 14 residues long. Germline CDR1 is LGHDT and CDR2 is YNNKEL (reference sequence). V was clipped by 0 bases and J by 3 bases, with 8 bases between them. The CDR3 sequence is CASSQDRREETQYF. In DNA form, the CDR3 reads TGTGCCAGCAGCCAAGATAGGCGAGAAGAGACCCAGTACTTC.